The rows below give T cell receptor beta chains drawn from one sample of a study of blood T cells in healthy people across ages. MiXCR was run by TCRdb on the 5' RACE reads, yielding one entry per CDR3 protein. In the table there are 1.5 million to 2 million distinct CDR3 sequences, about two fifths of which are singletons. Sequencing input: blood. The receptors stem from a human donor in good health. Each CDR3 is given with its conserved first and last residue. The D gene is left open where the match is weak. Only part of the rows carry a size: once, few, many, or a class if the clone is expanded.

V gene	clone size	J gene	D gene	CDR3 protein	CDR3 DNA
TRBV4-1	NA	TRBJ2-3	TRBD2	CASSQYSGGGYSTDTQYF	TGCGCCAGCAGCCAATATAGCGGGGGTGGATATTCCACAGATACGCAGTATTTT
TRBV29-1	NA	TRBJ1-1	TRBD1	CSVSRGTLGEAFF	TGCAGCGTCTCCAGGGGGACCCTGGGTGAAGCTTTCTTT
TRBV6-2/TRBV6-3	few	TRBJ2-1	TRBD1	CASSLPRGQGVNEQFF	TGTGCCAGCAGCTTACCCAGGGGACAGGGGGTCAATGAGCAGTTCTTC
TRBV6-5	NA	TRBJ1-1	NA	CAGSRAVAQRAEAFF	TGTGCCGGCAGTCGTGCAGTGGCGCAGCGCGCTGAAGCTTTCTTT
TRBV29-1	NA	TRBJ2-1	NA	CSVVAYEQFF	TGCAGCGTTGTGGCATATGAGCAGTTCTTC
TRBV2	many	TRBJ1-2	TRBD1	CASSLNRGRGHNYGYTF	TGTGCCAGCAGCTTAAACCGGGGAAGGGGGCATAACTATGGCTACACCTTC
TRBV12-3/TRBV12-4	NA	TRBJ1-2	NA	CAGIRGFRIDGYTF	TGTGCCGGCATTAGGGGTTTTAGGATAGATGGCTACACCTTC
TRBV15	few	TRBJ2-7	NA	CATSREGRYEQYF	TGTGCCACCAGCAGAGAAGGTCGGTACGAGCAGTACTTC
TRBV4-3	NA	TRBJ2-2	NA	CASSPGQGGYTGELFF	TGCGCCAGCAGCCCAGGACAAGGAGGTTACACCGGGGAGCTGTTTTTT
TRBV7-2	once	TRBJ1-1	NA	CASSLGRGEVMAFF	TGTGCCAGCAGCCTAGGGAGGGGGGAGGTAATGGCTTTCTTT
TRBV2	NA	TRBJ1-4	NA	CASSRAGSTNEKLFF	TGTGCCAGCAGTAGAGCGGGGTCAACTAATGAAAAACTGTTTTTT
TRBV28	NA	TRBJ1-2	TRBD1	CASSFRTGLIYGYTF	TGTGCCAGCAGTTTCAGGACAGGGCTTATCTATGGCTACACCTTC
TRBV5-1	NA	TRBJ2-7	TRBD2	CASSLDRLAGLPSYEQYF	TGCGCCAGCAGCTTGGATCGGCTAGCGGGGCTCCCCTCCTACGAGCAGTACTTC
TRBV5-1	NA	TRBJ2-4	NA	CASSLDRDFREQYF	TGCGCCAGCAGCTTGGACAGGGACTTCAGAGAGCAGTACTTC
TRBV7-2	NA	TRBJ2-7	NA	CASNLGSMLYEQYF	TGTGCCAGCAACTTAGGTTCTATGCTCTACGAGCAGTACTTC
TRBV6-2/TRBV6-3	NA	TRBJ2-1	TRBD2	CASSRTSGQPYNEQFF	TGTGCCAGCAGCCGGACTAGCGGACAACCCTACAATGAGCAGTTCTTC
TRBV14	NA	TRBJ1-1	NA	CASSHTSGTEAFF	TGTGCCAGCAGCCACACTTCAGGGACTGAAGCTTTCTTT
TRBV29-1	few	TRBJ1-1	TRBD1	CSVTGGRGWAFF	TGCAGCGTTACAGGGGGACGTGGATGGGCTTTCTTT
TRBV27	few	TRBJ2-3	TRBD2	CASSPLAAHLYF	TGTGCCAGCAGCCCGCTAGCGGCGCACTTGTATTTT